This T cell receptor beta chain derives from a study of metastatic and nonmetastatic thyroid tumors. This clone occurred many times. Its antigen is unknown. Via MiXCR, TCRdb re-called the PCR reads. The table shows some 69,000 clones, with 13% to 15% occurring only once. The CDR3 is 15 amino acids. V lost 6 bases and J lost 3, with 12 bases in between. CDR1 and CDR2 from the germline V gene are MNHEY and SMNVEV (reference sequence). Thyroid surgery took place with no prior treatment in any patient. Regarding the study as a whole: Reportedly, malignant thyroid tumors had significantly higher TCR beta diversity than benign nodules, in blood and tumor.

This receptor was taken from a male donor with papillary thyroid cancer or a benign thyroid nodule (not recorded which). Some clones in this sample may be carry-over from other donors' samples. The sample comprised blood. The chain joins TRBV27 to TRBJ2-6; tentative D call: TRBD2 (5 bases). The CDR3 DNA sequence: TGTGCCAGCAGGTCCCCCGGGGATGGGGCCAACGTCCTGACTTTC. This sequence encodes CASRSPGDGANVLTF.